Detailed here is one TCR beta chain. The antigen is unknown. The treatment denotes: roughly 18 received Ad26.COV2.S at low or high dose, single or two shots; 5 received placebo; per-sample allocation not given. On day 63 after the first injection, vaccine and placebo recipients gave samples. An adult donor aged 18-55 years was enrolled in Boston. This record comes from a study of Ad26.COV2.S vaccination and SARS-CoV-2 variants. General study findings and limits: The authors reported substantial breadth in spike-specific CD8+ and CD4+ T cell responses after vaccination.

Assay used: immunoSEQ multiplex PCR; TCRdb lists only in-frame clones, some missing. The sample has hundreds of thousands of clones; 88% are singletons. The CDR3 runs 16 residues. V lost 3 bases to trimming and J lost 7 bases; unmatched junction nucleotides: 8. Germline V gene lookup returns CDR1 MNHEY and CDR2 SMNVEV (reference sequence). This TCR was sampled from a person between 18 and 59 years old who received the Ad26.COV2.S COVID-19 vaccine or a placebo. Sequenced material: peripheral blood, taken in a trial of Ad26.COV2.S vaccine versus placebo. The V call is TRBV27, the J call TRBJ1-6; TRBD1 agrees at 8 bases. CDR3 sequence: CASSFSTDRANSPLHF. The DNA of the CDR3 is TGTGCCAGCAGTTTCTCCACGGACAGGGCAAATTCACCCCTCCACTTT.